A selection of T cell receptor beta chains follows, all from one sample in a study of graft-versus-host responses after intestinal transplantation. Only in-frame clones appear in the TCRdb table, and some are missing; sequencing was by immunoSEQ multiplex PCR. This table has tens of thousands of clones, around 91% appearing once. For these TCRs, the target antigens are not known. The sample consisted of unstimulated CD8+ T cells sorted from spleen or lymph node cells, taken before transplant. These TCRs come from a human donor who was the organ donor for an intestinal transplant. CDR3s include the opening cysteine and the closing phenylalanine or tryptophan. The order of the fields is CDR3 DNA, CDR3 protein, clone size, CDR3 length, D gene, J gene, V gene. The D gene is left open where the match is weak. Clone size is not always given. Where it is, it says once, few, many or a class for expanded clones.

TGTGCCACCAGCGAGGACAGGGGATCTAACTATGGCTACACCTTC CATSEDRGSNYGYTF . 15 TRBD1 TRBJ1-2 TRBV15
TGTGCCAGCAGCCCAGTCCGGGACATATGGGATAATTCACCCCTCCACTTT CASSPVRDIWDNSPLHF . 17 . TRBJ1-6 TRBV7-2
TGTGCCAGCAGTTACTCAGGGTATGGCTACACCTTC CASSYSGYGYTF once 12 . TRBJ1-2 TRBV28
TGTGCCAGCAGCTTAGAGGCGGGGGGGCTCTACAATGAGCAGTTCTTC CASSLEAGGLYNEQFF . 16 TRBD2 TRBJ2-1 TRBV11-2
TGTGCCAGCAGGACCGGACAGGGTAATTATAATTCACCCCTCCACTTT CASRTGQGNYNSPLHF . 16 TRBD1 TRBJ1-6 TRBV27
TGTGCCAGCAGTTCGGGACAGGTGTCTTCGGGAGCTTTCTTT CASSSGQVSSGAFF . 14 TRBD1 TRBJ1-1 TRBV7-9
TGTGCCAGCAGCCAAGTTACACAGTACTATGGCTACACCTTC CASSQVTQYYGYTF . 14 . TRBJ1-2 TRBV14
TGTGCCAGCAGTTTAGCGACAGGGGGCTACAATGAGCAGTTCTTC CASSLATGGYNEQFF . 15 TRBD1 TRBJ2-1 TRBV28
TGTGCCAGCAGTTTTGCCCCCTACACAGATACGCAGTATTTT CASSFAPYTDTQYF . 14 . TRBJ2-3 TRBV28
TGCGCCAGCAGCCAAGGACGGGTCGTTAGCGGGGGATTTGGCACCGGGGAGCTGTTTTTT CASSQGRVVSGGFGTGELFF . 20 TRBD2 TRBJ2-2 TRBV4-3
TGTGCCAGCAGTCTGGGACAGGGGAGGGATGAGCAGTTCTTC CASSLGQGRDEQFF . 14 TRBD1 TRBJ2-1 TRBV6-5
TGTGCCAGCAGCCCCGCCGGGACAGGGGGTGAAAATGAGCAGTTCTTC CASSPAGTGGENEQFF . 16 TRBD1 TRBJ2-1 TRBV13
TGTGCCAGCAGCGAGAGCGGGGGGGCCTACAATGAGCAGTTCTTC CASSESGGAYNEQFF . 15 TRBD2 TRBJ2-1 TRBV9
TGTGCCAGCAGCTTGGAGGCTCATAGCCCCTACAATGAGCAGTTCTTC CASSLEAHSPYNEQFF . 16 . TRBJ2-1 TRBV5-4
TGTGCCAGCAGCCAAGCCCCTGGGACAGGGAGGTACACCGGGGAGCTGTTTTTT CASSQAPGTGRYTGELFF . 18 TRBD1 TRBJ2-2 TRBV4-2
TGTGCCAGCAGCACGGAGGGAGGGACTGGAAACACCATATATTTT CASSTEGGTGNTIYF few 15 . TRBJ1-3 TRBV5-5
TGTGCCAGCATTCGGGGGAAGGTACGACCCAATCAGCCCCAGCATTTT CASIRGKVRPNQPQHF . 16 . TRBJ1-5 TRBV28
TGTGCCAGCAGTTTACAGGGGAGGGGCGGGGAGCTGTTTTTT CASSLQGRGGELFF . 14 . TRBJ2-2 TRBV27
TGTGCCAGCAGCTTGGTAAGGGGAAGGGATCAGCCCCAGCATTTT CASSLVRGRDQPQHF once 15 . TRBJ1-5 TRBV5-8
TGTGCCAGCCTAAAACGGGGAGACTATGGCTACACCTTC CASLKRGDYGYTF . 13 . TRBJ1-2 TRBV2
TGTGCCTCGGCCGACAGTTCCTACAATGAGCAGTTCTTC CASADSSYNEQFF . 13 . TRBJ2-1 TRBV5-6
TGTGCCAGCCGTGCGGGGGTTTATGAAAAACTGTTTTTT CASRAGVYEKLFF . 13 . TRBJ1-4 TRBV6-1
TGTGCCAGCAGCCCGTACTTTTCGAACACCGGGGAGCTGTTTTTT CASSPYFSNTGELFF . 15 . TRBJ2-2 TRBV9
TGTGCCAGCACCTCCAGGCTACGAAGCACTGAAGCTTTCTTT CASTSRLRSTEAFF . 14 . TRBJ1-1 TRBV28
TGTGCCAGCAGCCACGCGGACTACCCCCCGCCAGATACGCAGTATTTT CASSHADYPPPDTQYF few 16 . TRBJ2-3 TRBV14